The 20 T cell receptor beta chains below all came from one sample that was sequenced in a study of blood T cell repertoires in COVID-19. Sequencing was performed with immunoSEQ multiplex PCR; in TCRdb, only in-frame clones are kept and a portion is missing. The sample consists of about 140,000 clones, approximately 79% of them appearing once. The material sequenced was peripheral blood. Receptor source: a man in his fifties with active or convalescent COVID-19.

This sequence joins TRBV5-6 and TRBJ1-3; D gene unclear. Trimming cost V 4 bases and J 0 bases, with 8 bases left between them. CDR1 is SGHDT, CDR2 YYEEEE, per germline. The CDR3 spans 14 residues. In nucleotides, the CDR3 is TGTGCCAGCAGCCTCCGGGGCTCTGGAAACACCATATATTTT. Its translation: CASSLRGSGNTIYF.

J is TRBJ1-2 and V is TRBV27; no definite D call. Looked up from germline, CDR1 is MNHEY and CDR2 is SMNVEV (reference sequence). The CDR3 is 13 residues long. The V end lost 9 bases, the J end lost 4 bases, and 15 bases lay between the germline ends. The CDR3 spells CASRLGGSYGYTF. The CDR3 DNA sequence: TGTGCCAGTCGGCTGGGTGGGAGCTATGGCTACACCTTC.

The chain joins TRBV7-3 to TRBJ2-1, with TRBD2 matching 11 bases. V gave up 3 bases and J gave up 3 bases; unmatched junction bases: 1. This CDR3 is built from 15 residues. Germline CDR1 SGHTA, CDR2 FQGTGA. The CDR3 here is CASSFGTSGYNEQFF. As DNA, the CDR3 is TGTGCCAGCAGCTTTGGGACTAGCGGCTACAATGAGCAGTTCTTC. The full variable domain, in which reference TRBV7-3 and TRBJ2-1 provide the parts outside the CDR3, is GAGVSQTPSNKVTEKGKYVELRCDPISGHTALYWYRQSLGQGPEFLIYFQGTGAADDSGLPNDRFFAVRPEGSVSTLKIQRTERGDSAVYLCASSFGTSGYNEQFFGPGTRLTVL.

V is TRBV14 and J is TRBJ1-2; D is undetermined. This CDR3 comprises 13 residues. V was clipped by 5 bases and J by 4 bases, with 11 bases between them. Germline loops: CDR1 SGHDN, CDR2 FVKESK. This chain's CDR3 is CASSEATFYGYTF. The CDR3 nucleotides are TGTGCCAGCAGCGAAGCGACTTTCTATGGCTACACCTTC.

The rearrangement joins TRBV27 to TRBJ1-4, with D possibly matching TRBD1 (5 bases). CDR1 and CDR2 from the germline V gene are MNHEY and SMNVEV (reference sequence). V was trimmed by 0 bases and J by 8 bases, leaving 10 bases between them. The CDR3 sequence is 14 residues long. CDR3 loop: CASSLSWEGEKLFF. CDR3 in DNA: TGTGCCAGCAGTTTATCATGGGAGGGGGAAAAACTGTTTTTT.

The V gene is TRBV7-3, the J gene TRBJ2-7, with a weak D call TRBD2 (6 bases). Trimming took off 2 bases at V and 5 bases at J, with 13 bases between the two ends. Germline CDR1 SGHTA, CDR2 FQGTGA. The CDR3 has 14 residues. CDR3 amino acids: CASSLAAGGHEQYF. The DNA for the CDR3 is TGTGCCAGCAGCTTAGCGGCCGGAGGGCACGAGCAGTACTTC.

V gene TRBV10-3 combines with J gene TRBJ2-3, with TRBD2 matching 7 bases. V trimming: 4 bases; J trimming: 2 bases; junction bases outside the gene matches: 18. The V gene's germline CDR1 is ENHRY and CDR2 SYGVKD. This CDR3 region has 19 residues. CDR3 coding DNA: TGTGCCATCAGTGGCCTACTAGCGTTCGCTTCTTCTTCCACAGATACGCAGTATTTT. It is translated as CAISGLLAFASSSTDTQYF.

The rearrangement joins TRBV5-1 to TRBJ2-7; D is unresolved. V was clipped by 0 bases and J by 6 bases, with 10 bases between them. The CDR3 is 13 amino acids. CDR1 and CDR2 from the germline V gene are SGHRS and YFSETQ. CDR3 protein: CASSLAASPEQYF. The DNA for the CDR3 is TGCGCCAGCAGCTTGGCGGCTAGTCCCGAGCAGTACTTC.

The V gene is TRBV9, the J gene TRBJ2-3, with 10 bases aligning to TRBD2. Germline loops: CDR1 SGDLS, CDR2 YYNGEE. Trimming removed 4 bases from V and 0 bases from J; junction bases left unmatched: 5. The CDR3 is 16 residues long. The CDR3 region has the DNA TGTGCCAGCAGCTCCCGACTAGCGGGCAGCACAGATACGCAGTATTTT. It is translated as CASSSRLAGSTDTQYF.

This clone was observed a handful of times. The chain has TRBV6-1 and TRBJ2-7; a possible D gene is TRBD1 (5 bases). V lost 2 bases, J lost 3 bases, and 14 bases lay in between. Germline assignment: CDR1 MNHNS and CDR2 SASEGT. CDR3 size: 15 residues. CDR3: CASSERAGPLYEQYF. As DNA, the CDR3 is TGTGCCAGCAGTGAACGGGCAGGGCCCCTCTACGAGCAGTACTTC.

The genes are TRBV28 and TRBJ2-5; D may be TRBD2 (5 bases). The CDR3 has 13 residues. Germline lookup yields CDR1 MDHEN and CDR2 SYDVKM. Between the trimmed V and J ends, which lost 8 bases and 5 bases, there was a span of 15 bases. The CDR3 sequence: CASLLQAVETQYF. The CDR3 DNA sequence: TGTGCCAGCCTCCTGCAAGCGGTGGAGACCCAGTACTTC.

This chain uses TRBV5-4 with TRBJ2-5, with D perhaps matching TRBD1 (7 bases). The CDR3 consists of 15 residues. Germline V CDR1 and CDR2: SGHNT, YYREEE (reference sequence). V was trimmed by 4 bases and J by 5 bases, leaving 18 bases between them. The CDR3 region is CASSVEGALGETQYF. The CDR3 nucleotides are TGTGCCAGCAGCGTGGAGGGGGCGCTGGGGGAGACCCAGTACTTC. The complete variable domain, with remaining parts taken from reference TRBV5-4 and TRBJ2-5, reads ETGVTQSPTHLIKTRGQQVTLRCSSQSGHNTVSWYQQALGQGPQFIFQYYREEENGRGNFPPRFSGLQFPNYSSELNVNALELDDSALYLCASSVEGALGETQYFGPGTRLLVL.

The chain combines TRBV6-5 with TRBJ2-2, with 8 bases aligning to TRBD2. The CDR3 runs 14 residues. Trimming took 6 bases from V and 8 from J; bases not matched to a gene: 8. Germline V gene sequence: CDR1 MNHEY, CDR2 SVGAGI. The DNA of the CDR3 is TGTGCCAGCAGCCTCAGCGGGAGACTTGGGGAGCTGTTTTTT. Protein product: CASSLSGRLGELFF.

Only one count was recorded for this clone. The genes are TRBV19 and TRBJ2-1; 9 bases line up with TRBD1. There are 16 residues in the CDR3. Germline CDR1 is LNHDA and CDR2 is SQIVND (reference sequence). V was pared by 3 bases and J by 4 bases, with 7 bases of the junction left unmatched. CDR3 region: CASSMGTGTGYNEQFF. The CDR3 coding sequence is TGTGCCAGTAGTATGGGGACCGGGACAGGGTACAATGAGCAGTTCTTC.

This clone was counted a single time. J is TRBJ2-5 and V is TRBV6-5; TRBD2 matches at 9 bases. The junction had 9 bases not matched to a gene; V was cut back by 6 bases and J by 10 bases. The CDR3 loop spans 13 amino acids. Germline values: CDR1 MNHEY, CDR2 SVGAGI. CDR3 sequence (DNA): TGTGCCAGCAGGAATAGCGGGAGTAAGGTCCAGTACTTC. Amino acid sequence: CASRNSGSKVQYF.

This rearrangement joins TRBV10-1 to TRBJ2-5; D unresolved. The CDR3 is made up of 14 amino acids. V lost 5 bases and J 5 bases, leaving 15 bases between the germline ends. Germline CDR1 WNHNN, CDR2 SYGVQD (reference sequence). CDR3 amino acids: CASSRSPQVETQYF. CDR3 nucleotide sequence: TGCGCCAGCAGTAGGAGTCCCCAAGTGGAGACCCAGTACTTC.

V gene TRBV6-5 combines with J gene TRBJ1-1, with 9 bases identical to TRBD1. After removal of 7 bases from V and 2 bases from J, the junction contained 5 bases not matched to a gene. Germline V gene lookup returns CDR1 MNHEY and CDR2 SVGAGI. The CDR3 sequence is 14 residues long. CDR3 nucleotides: TGTGCCAGCACCGGACAGGGGTTTAACACTGAAGCTTTCTTT. Translated, it gives CASTGQGFNTEAFF.

This clone was detected only a few times. The V call is TRBV28, the J call TRBJ1-6; possible D gene TRBD1, 6 bases. The germline V gene has CDR1 MDHEN and CDR2 SYDVKM. The CDR3 is 15 amino acids. V gave up 10 bases and J gave up 3 bases, with 16 bases separating them. The CDR3 loop reads CATITYRVYNSPLHF. CDR3 nucleotide sequence: TGTGCCACGATCACTTACAGGGTCTATAATTCACCCCTCCACTTT.

The genes are TRBV13 and TRBJ2-7; 11 bases agree with TRBD2. The length of the CDR3 is 15 residues. V shed 4 bases, J shed 5 bases, and the junction held 7 bases outside the gene matches. The V gene's germline CDR1 is PRHDT and CDR2 FYEKMQ (reference sequence). The CDR3 loop reads CASSSRTSGLDEQYF. The CDR3 DNA follows: TGTGCCAGCAGCTCACGGACTAGCGGGTTGGACGAGCAGTACTTC. Complete variable domain (other parts from reference TRBV13 and TRBJ2-7): AAGVIQSPRHLIKEKRETATLKCYPIPRHDTVYWYQQGPGQDPQFLISFYEKMQSDKGSIPDRFSAQQFSDYHSELNMSSLELGDSALYFCASSSRTSGLDEQYFGPGTRLTVT.

The genes are TRBV30 and TRBJ1-2; TRBD1 matches at 10 bases. Losses at the gene ends were 0 bases for V and 5 bases for J; bases not matched to a gene: 6. CDR3 length equals 15 residues. CDR1 GTSNPN and CDR2 SVGIG come from the germline V gene (reference sequence). The CDR3 loop reads CAWSVFRTGGYGYTF. The CDR3 bases are TGTGCCTGGAGTGTTTTCAGGACAGGGGGATATGGCTACACCTTC.